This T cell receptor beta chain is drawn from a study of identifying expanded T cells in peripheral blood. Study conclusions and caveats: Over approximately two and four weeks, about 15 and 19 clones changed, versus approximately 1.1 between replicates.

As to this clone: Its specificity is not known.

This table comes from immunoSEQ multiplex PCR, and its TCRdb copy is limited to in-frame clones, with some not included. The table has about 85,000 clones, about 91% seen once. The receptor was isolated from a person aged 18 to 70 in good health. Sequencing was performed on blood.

The CDR3 spells CASSPDRWYGYTF. CDR3 DNA: TGTGCCAGCAGTCCGGACAGGTGGTATGGCTACACCTTC. The V call is TRBV11-2, the J call TRBJ1-2, with TRBD1 matching over 7 bases. The germline V gene has CDR1 SGHAT and CDR2 FQNNGV. Trimming cost V 6 bases and J 5 bases; bases outside gene matches: 6. The CDR3 loop spans 13 amino acids.